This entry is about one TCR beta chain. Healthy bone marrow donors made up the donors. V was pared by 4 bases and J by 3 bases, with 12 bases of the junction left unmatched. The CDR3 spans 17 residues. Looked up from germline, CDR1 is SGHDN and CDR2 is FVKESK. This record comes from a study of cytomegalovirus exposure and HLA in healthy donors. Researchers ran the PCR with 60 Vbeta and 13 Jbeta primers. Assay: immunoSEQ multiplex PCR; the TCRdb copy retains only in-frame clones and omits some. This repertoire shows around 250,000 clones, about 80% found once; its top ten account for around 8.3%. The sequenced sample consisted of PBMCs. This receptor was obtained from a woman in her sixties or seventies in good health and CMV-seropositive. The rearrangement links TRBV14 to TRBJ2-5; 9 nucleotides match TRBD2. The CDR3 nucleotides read TGTGCCAGCAGCCCCCTCAGCGGGAGGCCGTCCAAAGAGACCCAGTACTTC. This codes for CASSPLSGRPSKETQYF.